This T cell receptor (beta chain) is drawn from a study of blood T cell repertoires in COVID-19. Study-level information: Spain, Italy and the United States supplied samples that represented acute and convalescent COVID-19.

This CDR3 is 16 amino acids long. Germline V CDR1 and CDR2: SEHNR, FQNEAQ (reference sequence). Trimming stripped 3 bases from V and 0 bases from J, with 14 bases between. Sequencing used immunoSEQ multiplex PCR; TCRdb keeps in-frame clones, though not all of them. Of some 220,000 clones detected, almost 85% appear once; the ten largest clones hold 2.4%. The receptor was derived from a woman aged 70 to 79 with COVID-19, enrolled during active disease. Source material: peripheral blood. The chain recombines TRBV7-9 with TRBJ1-1; TRBD1 is a possible D gene (6 bases). Here the CDR3 reads CASSFLGQPMNTEAFF. The DNA for the CDR3 is TGTGCCAGCAGCTTCCTCGGACAGCCCATGAACACTGAAGCTTTCTTT.